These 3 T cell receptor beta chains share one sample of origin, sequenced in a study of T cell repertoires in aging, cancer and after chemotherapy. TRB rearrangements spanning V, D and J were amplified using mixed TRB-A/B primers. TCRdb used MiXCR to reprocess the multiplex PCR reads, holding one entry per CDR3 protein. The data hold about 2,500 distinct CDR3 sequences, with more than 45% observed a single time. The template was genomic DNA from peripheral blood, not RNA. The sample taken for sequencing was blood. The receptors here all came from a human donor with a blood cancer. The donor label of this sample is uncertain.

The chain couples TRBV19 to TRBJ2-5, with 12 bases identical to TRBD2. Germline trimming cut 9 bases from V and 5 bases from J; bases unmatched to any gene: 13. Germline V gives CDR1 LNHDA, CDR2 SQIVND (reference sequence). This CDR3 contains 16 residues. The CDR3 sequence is CASPFPSGGARETQYF. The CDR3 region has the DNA TGTGCCAGCCCGTTCCCTAGCGGGGGGGCGCGGGAGACCCAGTACTTC.

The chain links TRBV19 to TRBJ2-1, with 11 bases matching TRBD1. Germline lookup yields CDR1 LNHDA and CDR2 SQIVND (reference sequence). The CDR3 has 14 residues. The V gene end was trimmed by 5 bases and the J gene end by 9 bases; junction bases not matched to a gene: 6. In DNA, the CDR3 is TGTGCCAGTAGTTTCCGGGACAGGGGGACTGAGCAGTTCTTC. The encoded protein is CASSFRDRGTEQFF. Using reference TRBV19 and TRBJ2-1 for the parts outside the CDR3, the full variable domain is DGGITQSPKYLFRKEGQNVTLSCEQNLNHDAMYWYRQDPGQGLRLIYYSQIVNDFQKGDIAEGYSVSREKKESFPLTVTSAQKNPTAFYLCASSFRDRGTEQFFGPGTRLTVL.

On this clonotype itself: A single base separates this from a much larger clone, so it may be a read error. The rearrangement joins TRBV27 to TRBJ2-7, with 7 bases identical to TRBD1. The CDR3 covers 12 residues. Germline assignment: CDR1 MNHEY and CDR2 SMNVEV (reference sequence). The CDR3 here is CASWDSPYEQHF. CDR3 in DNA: TGTGCCAGCTGGGACAGTCCCTACGAGCAGCACTTC.